This T cell receptor beta chain derives from a study of cytomegalovirus exposure and HLA in healthy donors. Study results and caveats: Cytomegalovirus status was reportedly diagnosed by the classifier with high specificity and sensitivity.

Note on this clone: Its antigen remains unidentified. Germline and junction disagree at one end, which may indicate a read error.

Assay used: immunoSEQ multiplex PCR; TCRdb lists only in-frame clones, some missing. This sample has about 63,000 clones; roughly 90% occur once, and the top ten carry 0.95% to 1.5%. Germline V lookup: CDR1 SGHNT, CDR2 YYREEE (reference sequence). The CDR3 is 15 residues long. The donors were members of the approximately 120-subject validation cohort (separate from the roughly 700-subject first cohort). J is TRBJ2-1 and V is TRBV5-4, with 8 nucleotides matching TRBD2. The sample comprised PBMCs. The sequence was collected from a woman between 18 and 29 years old in good health and CMV-seronegative. The CDR3 protein is CASILVLAGYNEQFF. In DNA form, the CDR3 reads TGTGCCAGCATCTTGGTTCTAGCGGGTTACAATGAGCAGTTCTTC.